This T cell receptor beta chain was sequenced for a study of T cell repertoires in cytomegalovirus infection. As for the study in general: Public TCR beta signatures marked donors with CMV infection and the matching HLA. Study-level results: Accumulated public TCR beta family frequency recognized individuals carrying CMV together with the relevant HLA. Clonotypes of TCR beta that were HLA-C-restricted and CMV-specific dominated the ex vivo response.

In TCRdb, the reads were re-called with MiXCR into one record per CDR3 protein. The data hold some 350,000 distinct CDR3 sequences, with roughly 20% observed a single time. About this clonotype itself: Its antigen is unknown.

Germline lookup yields CDR1 DFQATT and CDR2 SNEGSKA (reference sequence). V shed 3 bases and J shed 4 bases, with 13 bases lying between them. The CDR3 is 14 residues long. The sequenced material came from PBMCs. This chain links TRBV20-1 with TRBJ1-3; D remains unclear. The receptor was derived from a human donor in good health (CMV status not recorded). Some clones in this sample may be carry-over from other donors' samples. DNA of the CDR3: TGCAGTGCTAGGGCAAGGTCTGGGGGAAACACCATATATTTT. Amino acids: CSARARSGGNTIYF.